This is a list of T cell receptor beta chains from one sample in a study of B cell selection in AIRE deficiency. Clones were sequenced by immunoSEQ multiplex PCR, and TCRdb holds only the in-frame ones, with some missing. The sample records 20,000 to 30,000 clones, approximately 96% being singletons. Sequenced: CD4+CD127+ conventional T cells sorted from PBMCs. The receptors originated from a human donor in good health. Both conserved end residues are part of each CDR3. D genes are given only for firm matches. Rows give clone size only sometimes, using once, few, many, or a class for an expanded clone.

d_call j_call cdr3_length clone_size v_call cdr3_nt cdr3_aa
NA TRBJ2-2 14 NA TRBV6-1 TGTGCCAGCAGGATCAGGGTGAACACCGGGGAGCTGTTTTTT CASRIRVNTGELFF
TRBD1 TRBJ2-7 15 NA TRBV10-2 TGCGCCAGCAGTGTGCCGGGACAGGGATACTACGAGCAGTACTTC CASSVPGQGYYEQYF
NA TRBJ2-5 14 NA TRBV11-2 TGTGCCAGCAGCTTAGAACTAGCCCAAGAGACCCAGTACTTC CASSLELAQETQYF
NA TRBJ1-1 14 once TRBV11-2 TGTGCCAGCAGCTTACTTTCAGGGAACACTGAAGCTTTCTTT CASSLLSGNTEAFF
NA TRBJ1-1 12 NA TRBV2 TGTGCCAGCAGTACAGGGCCCCCTGGAGCTTTCTTT CASSTGPPGAFF
TRBD1 TRBJ1-6 16 NA TRBV6-5 TGTGCCAGCAGTTACTCGAGGGACAGGGGAGGTTCACCCCTCCACTTT CASSYSRDRGGSPLHF
NA TRBJ2-1 11 NA TRBV28 TGTGCCAGCAACCAGGGGGGTGAGCAGTTCTTC CASNQGGEQFF
NA TRBJ2-3 14 NA TRBV6-6 TGTGCCAGCAGTTCATTAGGGGTCGCAGATACGCAGTATTTT CASSSLGVADTQYF
NA TRBJ2-7 15 NA TRBV7-9 TGTGCCAGCAGCTTAGAATCCAGGCCAGTCCCCCAGCAGTACTTC CASSLESRPVPQQYF
TRBD2 TRBJ2-7 15 once TRBV11-3 TGTGCCAGCAGCAAGGGACTAGCGGGAACCTACGAGCAGTACTTC CASSKGLAGTYEQYF
NA TRBJ2-5 13 NA TRBV4-1 TGCGCCAGCCGGGACATTTTACGGGAGACCCAGTACTTC CASRDILRETQYF
NA TRBJ2-2 13 NA TRBV7-2 TGTGCCAGCAGCGCGGGACTGCCCGGGGAGCTGTTTTTT CASSAGLPGELFF
NA TRBJ2-2 14 NA TRBV9 TGTGCCAGCAGCCCTCGGCTCAACACCGGGGAGCTGTTTTTT CASSPRLNTGELFF
TRBD2 TRBJ2-1 14 NA TRBV6-5 TGTGCCAGCAGTCCTAGCGGGAGATACAATGAGCAGTTCTTC CASSPSGRYNEQFF
NA TRBJ2-5 13 NA TRBV28 TGTGCCAGCACCGTACGGGGGCGAGAGACCCAGTACTTC CASTVRGRETQYF
TRBD2 TRBJ2-4 16 NA TRBV15 TGTGCCACCAGCAGAGCGCCGGGACTAGGAGTAGGCATTCAGTACTTC CATSRAPGLGVGIQYF
NA TRBJ1-1 15 NA TRBV2 TGTGCCAGCAGTGAAGTTGCAGGGGACTACACTGAAGCTTTCTTT CASSEVAGDYTEAFF
NA TRBJ1-5 13 NA TRBV28 TGTGCCAGTCAAGTTTATGGCAATCAGCCCCAGCATTTT CASQVYGNQPQHF
NA TRBJ1-5 15 NA TRBV4-1 TGCGCCAGCAGCCAAGGACAGAATAGCAATCAGCCCCAGCATTTT CASSQGQNSNQPQHF
NA TRBJ2-5 17 NA TRBV6-4 TGTGCCAGCACTCTATCTAGCTCGCGGCCGTACCAAGAGACCCAGTACTTC CASTLSSSRPYQETQYF
NA TRBJ2-1 15 NA TRBV11-2 TGTGCCAGCAGCCATCGCGGGGTAGGGTGGTATGAGCAGTTCTTC CASSHRGVGWYEQFF
NA TRBJ2-3 14 NA TRBV15 TGTGCCACCAGCAAGGGTGGGAGTACAGATACGCAGTATTTT CATSKGGSTDTQYF
TRBD2 TRBJ2-7 16 NA TRBV7-2 TGTGCCAGCAGCTCCTTAGCGGGAGCGGTCACGGGTGAGCAGTACTTC CASSSLAGAVTGEQYF
TRBD2 TRBJ2-7 16 NA TRBV7-4 TGTGCCAGCGGCTTAACGCCTAGCGGATACTCCTACGAGCAGTACTTC CASGLTPSGYSYEQYF
NA TRBJ2-3 13 NA TRBV6-1 TGTGCCAGCAGTGAAAAGTACACAGATACGCAGTATTTT CASSEKYTDTQYF
NA TRBJ1-2 13 NA TRBV9 TGTGCCAGCAGAGCCTGGGGGGGAAGTGGCTACACCTTC CASRAWGGSGYTF
NA TRBJ2-6 18 once TRBV30 TGTGCCTGGAGTGTTTACCGGTCGGACTTCTCTGGGGCCAACGTCCTGACTTTC CAWSVYRSDFSGANVLTF
NA TRBJ2-1 14 NA TRBV6-1 TGTGCCAGCAGTCGGGACTGGACCTACAATGAGCAGTTCTTC CASSRDWTYNEQFF
NA TRBJ2-3 17 NA TRBV11-2 TGTGCCAGCAGCAGAAGGCGGGCCACTATTTACTCAGATACGCAGTATTTT CASSRRRATIYSDTQYF
NA TRBJ1-4 15 NA TRBV11-2 TGTGCCAGCAGCTTACCCTTGGCGGGAGGGGAAAAACTGTTTTTT CASSLPLAGGEKLFF
NA TRBJ2-1 15 NA TRBV7-9 TGTGCCAGCAGCCTCTCGGGAGTAACGGACAATGAGCAGTTCTTC CASSLSGVTDNEQFF
NA TRBJ1-1 13 NA TRBV30 TGTGCCTGGAGTAGCCCAGGGAACACTGAAGCTTTCTTT CAWSSPGNTEAFF
TRBD2 TRBJ2-7 15 NA TRBV2 TGTGCCAGCAGTGATTCACTAGCGGGAGAGGGAGAGCAGTACTTC CASSDSLAGEGEQYF
TRBD2 TRBJ2-3 15 NA TRBV13 TGTGCCAGCAGCTTAGCCGGGAGGGCCACAGATACGCAGTATTTT CASSLAGRATDTQYF
TRBD1 TRBJ1-2 14 NA TRBV28 TGTGCCAGCAGTTCGTTTATCGGACAGGGTGGGGACACCTTC CASSSFIGQGGDTF
TRBD1 TRBJ2-1 15 NA TRBV7-9 TGTGCCAGCGGCTTAGGGGACAGGGAGAGCAATGAGCAGTTCTTC CASGLGDRESNEQFF
NA TRBJ1-1 14 NA TRBV28 TGTGCCAGCAGTCAATGGCAGGCTGGGGCTGAAGCTTTCTTT CASSQWQAGAEAFF
NA TRBJ2-7 17 NA TRBV5-4 TGTGCCAGCACCCCCCTCTCGGAGAGGGCAAGCTCCTACGAGCAGTACTTC CASTPLSERASSYEQYF
TRBD1 TRBJ2-7 13 NA TRBV28 TGTGCCAGCCGCACAGGGGGCTACTACGAGCAGTACTTC CASRTGGYYEQYF
TRBD2 TRBJ2-1 18 NA TRBV4-2 TGTGCCAGCAGTCAAGCGGGACCGACTAGCGCTAACTACAATGAGCAGTTCTTC CASSQAGPTSANYNEQFF
NA TRBJ2-1 13 NA TRBV7-3 TGTGCCAGCAGCTTGTTACGGAACAATGAGCAGTTCTTC CASSLLRNNEQFF
TRBD2 TRBJ2-7 17 once TRBV2 TGTGCCAGCAGTGAAGATCTGCTAGCGGGACGTCTATACGAGCAGTACTTC CASSEDLLAGRLYEQYF
NA TRBJ2-7 15 NA TRBV7-2 TGTGCCAGCAGCTTAGGCGCAGGGCCCTCCTACGAGCAGTACTTC CASSLGAGPSYEQYF
NA TRBJ2-7 13 NA TRBV4-2 TGTGCCAGCAGCCAAGATCGACGCCAGCCACCCTACTTC CASSQDRRQPPYF
TRBD2 TRBJ2-3 17 NA TRBV5-1 TGCGCCAGCAGCTTGGTCGGGACTACCAGAAGCACAGATACGCAGTATTTT CASSLVGTTRSTDTQYF
NA TRBJ2-1 11 NA TRBV6-5 TGTGCCAGCAAGAGTAGCAATGAGCAGTTCTTC CASKSSNEQFF
NA TRBJ2-2 13 NA TRBV27 TGTGCCAGCAGATCGCCCAACACCGGGGAGCTGTTTTTT CASRSPNTGELFF
NA TRBJ2-1 13 NA TRBV7-2 TGTGCCAGCAGCCCGCGACAGCGCAATGAGCAGTTCTTC CASSPRQRNEQFF
NA TRBJ1-4 15 NA TRBV2 TGTGCCAGCAGGAACAGGTCTGGGGCTAATGAAAAACTGTTTTTT CASRNRSGANEKLFF
TRBD1 TRBJ1-1 16 NA TRBV5-1 TGCGCCAGCAGCCCGCGTCCCGGGACAGCAAACACTGAAGCTTTCTTT CASSPRPGTANTEAFF
TRBD1 TRBJ1-4 14 NA TRBV7-8 TGTGCCAGCAGCTTCAGGGGGCCCAATGAAAAACTGTTTTTT CASSFRGPNEKLFF
NA TRBJ2-7 13 NA TRBV10-3 TGTGCCATCAGCGCGGGACAGACCTACGAGCAGTACTTC CAISAGQTYEQYF
NA TRBJ2-1 11 NA TRBV7-9 TGTGCCAGCAGCGGCTACAATGAGCAGTTCTTC CASSGYNEQFF
NA TRBJ2-1 13 NA TRBV5-4 TGTGCCAGCAGCCTAAAAGACTACAATGAGCAGTTCTTC CASSLKDYNEQFF
NA TRBJ2-6 15 once TRBV27 TGTGCCAGCAAGGGGCGGAGCTCTGGGGCCAACGTCCTGACTTTC CASKGRSSGANVLTF
TRBD1 TRBJ2-1 15 NA TRBV5-1 TGCGCCAGCAGCGTCCGGGACAGGAACTACAATGAGCAGTTCTTC CASSVRDRNYNEQFF
TRBD1 TRBJ2-7 14 NA TRBV6-6 TGTGCCAGCAGTTCTCCGGGACAGGGCTACGAGCAGTACTTC CASSSPGQGYEQYF